The 22 T cell receptor beta chains given below trace back to one sample, sequenced in a study of blood T cell repertoires in COVID-19. Here immunoSEQ multiplex PCR was the method, and the copy in TCRdb shows in-frame clones only, minus some. The sample lists 79,000 or so clones; approximately 86% were seen once. The sequenced sample consisted of peripheral blood. The source of these receptors is a human donor in a cohort sampled during active COVID-19.

The rearrangement uses TRBV5-6 and TRBJ1-6; TRBD1 matches at 10 bases. CDR1 is SGHDT and CDR2 is YYEEEE in the germline V gene. CDR3 size: 17 residues. J lost 5 bases, V lost 1 base, and 6 bases had no gene match. The CDR3 loop is CASSLPDRGRNNSPLHF. CDR3 nucleotide sequence: TGTGCCAGCAGCTTGCCCGACAGGGGGCGAAATAATTCACCCCTCCACTTT.

V gene TRBV13 combines with J gene TRBJ1-3; D is unresolved. The CDR3 sequence is 14 residues long. CDR1 and CDR2 from the germline V gene are PRHDT and FYEKMQ (reference sequence). With 5 bases removed from V and 0 bases from J, the gap between germline ends came to 8 bases. CDR3 amino acids: CASSIQDSGNTIYF. CDR3 coding DNA: TGTGCCAGCAGCATCCAGGACTCTGGAAACACCATATATTTT.

J is TRBJ2-1 and V is TRBV10-3, with 11 bases that match TRBD1. The CDR3 totals 14 residues. Germline assignment: CDR1 ENHRY and CDR2 SYGVKD. The ends lost 6 bases at V and 7 bases at J; junction bases unmatched: 5. The CDR3 DNA follows: TGTGCCATCAGAATGGACAGGGGGCCTAATGAGCAGTTCTTC. This gives the protein CAIRMDRGPNEQFF.

V usage is TRBV19 and J usage is TRBJ1-1, with TRBD1 identical over 7 bases. Per the germline V gene, CDR1 is LNHDA and CDR2 is SQIVND (reference sequence). V was pared by 8 bases and J by 5 bases, with 14 bases of the junction left unmatched. The CDR3 is 15 residues long. CDR3 loop: CASCNLTGWGTEAFF. The DNA of the CDR3 is TGTGCCAGTTGTAACTTGACAGGGTGGGGAACTGAAGCTTTCTTT.

The chain carries TRBV6-5 and TRBJ1-4; D not resolved. Trimming shortened V by 0 bases and J by 8 bases, and 13 bases separated the two germline ends. CDR1 and CDR2 (germline): MNHEY, SVGAGI. The CDR3 extends over 15 amino acids. The CDR3 loop reads CASSYSIGSGEKLFF. The DNA of the CDR3 is TGTGCCAGCAGTTACTCGATTGGGAGCGGAGAAAAACTGTTTTTT.

The V call is TRBV2, the J call TRBJ1-1, with 8 bases matching TRBD1. This CDR3 is 15 amino acids long. The junction had 8 bases not matched to a gene; V was cut back by 3 bases and J by 5 bases. The germline CDR1 and CDR2 sequences are SNHLY and FYNNEI. CDR3 nucleotides: TGTGCCAGCAGTGAGGGGCGAACAGGGGGGACTGAAGCTTTCTTT. Its translation: CASSEGRTGGTEAFF. Supplemented by reference TRBV2 and TRBJ1-1, the full variable domain reads EPEVTQTPSHQVTQMGQEVILRCVPISNHLYFYWYRQILGQKVEFLVSFYNNEISEKSEIFDDQFSVERPDGSNFTLKIRSTKLEDSAMYFCASSEGRTGGTEAFFGQGTRLTVV.

V is TRBV5-1 and J is TRBJ1-5; D might be TRBD1 (6 bases). Trimming pared 7 bases from V and 0 bases from J, leaving 20 bases between. The CDR3 has 17 residues. Germline V lookup: CDR1 SGHRS, CDR2 YFSETQ. The CDR3 protein is CASSPLGRGFSNQPQHF. The DNA for the CDR3 is TGCGCCAGCTCTCCTCTGGGGAGGGGGTTTAGCAATCAGCCCCAGCATTTT. The variable domain in full, completed from reference TRBV5-1 and TRBJ1-5, reads KAGVTQTPRYLIKTRGQQVTLSCSPISGHRSVSWYQQTPGQGLQFLFEYFSETQRNKGNFPGRFSGRQFSNSRSEMNVSTLELGDSALYLCASSPLGRGFSNQPQHFGDGTRLSIL.

This clone was seen a few times. The CDR3 DNA is TGTGCCAGTAGTCATGGCTGGCGGGGGGGCCATCTGGCCAAAAACATTCAGTACTTC. This codes for CASSHGWRGGHLAKNIQYF. J is TRBJ2-4 and V is TRBV19, with 9 bases lining up with TRBD2. Losses at the gene ends were 5 bases for V and 1 base for J; bases not matched to a gene: 15. CDR3 length: 19 residues. Per the germline V gene, CDR1 is LNHDA and CDR2 is SQIVND (reference sequence). Together with reference TRBV19 and TRBJ2-4, the CDR3 gives the full variable domain: DGGITQSPKYLFRKEGQNVTLSCEQNLNHDAMYWYRQDPGQGLRLIYYSQIVNDFQKGDIAEGYSVSREKKESFPLTVTSAQKNPTAFYLCASSHGWRGGHLAKNIQYFGAGTRLSVL.

CDR3 nucleotide sequence: TGTGCCAGCAGCCCTGCCTACGAGCAGTACTTC. Its translation is CASSPAYEQYF. The chain couples TRBV7-9 to TRBJ2-7; D uncertain. Germline-derived CDR1 and CDR2 are SEHNR and FQNEAQ (reference sequence). Trimming took off 5 bases at V and 2 bases at J, with 4 bases between the two ends. The CDR3 extends over 11 amino acids.

This chain links TRBV6-2 or TRBV6-3 with TRBJ1-6; D is undetermined. The V end lost 3 bases, the J end lost 4 bases, and 7 bases lay between the germline ends. Germline assignment: CDR1 MNHEY and CDR2 SVGEGT. This CDR3 spans 14 amino acids. DNA of the CDR3: TGTGCCAGCAGTTATTCCCCGTATAATTCACCCCTCCACTTT. It specifies CASSYSPYNSPLHF.

The rearrangement uses TRBV5-1 and TRBJ1-6; 7 bases are shared with TRBD1. The germline CDR1 and CDR2 sequences are SGHRS and YFSETQ. The CDR3 is 15 residues long. Unmatched junction bases numbered 13, after V lost 7 bases and J lost 9 bases. Written as DNA, the CDR3 is TGCGCCAGCGCTAGCCGCAGACAGGGAGGTTCACCCCTCCACTTT. This encodes CASASRRQGGSPLHF.

As DNA, the CDR3 is TGTGCCAGCAGCCCCAGGGGTGGGGGAGACTATGGCTACACCTTC. It translates to CASSPRGGGDYGYTF. V and J are TRBV5-4 and TRBJ1-2, with D possibly being TRBD1 (6 bases). The CDR3 is made up of 15 amino acids. From germline, CDR1 is SGHNT and CDR2 YYREEE (reference sequence). V was clipped by 4 bases and J by 3 bases, with 16 bases between them.

This rearrangement joins TRBV3-1 (or the pseudogene TRBV3-2) to TRBJ1-5, with D unresolved. From germline, CDR1 is LGHDT and CDR2 YNNKEL (reference sequence). The V gene lost 0 bases and the J gene lost 7 bases, with 7 bases spanning the gap. The CDR3 consists of 13 residues. The CDR3 is CASSQDLLQPQHF. The DNA of the CDR3 is TGTGCCAGCAGCCAAGATCTCCTCCAGCCCCAGCATTTT.

The chain combines TRBV28 with TRBJ1-1; D may be TRBD1 (5 bases). From germline, CDR1 is MDHEN and CDR2 SYDVKM. The CDR3 totals 16 residues. Trimming left V 2 bases short and J 5 bases short, with 18 bases between. The CDR3 sequence: CASSLPTVGARTEAFF. CDR3 nucleotide sequence: TGTGCCAGCAGTTTACCGACGGTAGGGGCAAGGACTGAAGCTTTCTTT.

The V gene is TRBV3-1 (or the pseudogene TRBV3-2), the J gene TRBJ2-7, with D uncertain. CDR1 LGHDT and CDR2 YNNKEL come from the germline V gene (reference sequence). The CDR3 is 13 amino acids. V lost 5 bases and J 6 bases, leaving 14 bases between the germline ends. CDR3 region: CASSYRRGREQYF. CDR3 nucleotides: TGTGCCAGCAGCTACCGGCGCGGTCGCGAGCAGTACTTC.

The CDR3 DNA sequence: TGTGCCAGCAGACATGATTACAGGGTAGGGCCTAACTATGGCTACACCTTC. It encodes CASRHDYRVGPNYGYTF. The chain recombines TRBV28 with TRBJ1-2, with D perhaps matching TRBD1 (6 bases). CDR3 length: 17 residues. Germline V gene data show CDR1 as MDHEN and CDR2 as SYDVKM. Deletions cut 6 bases from V and 0 bases from J, with 20 bases between.

The chain combines TRBV28 with TRBJ2-1; D is perhaps TRBD2 (6 bases). CDR1 and CDR2 from the germline V gene are MDHEN and SYDVKM. V lost 5 bases to trimming and J lost 4 bases, with 18 bases between them. CDR3 length: 16 residues. CDR3 in DNA: TGTGCCAGCAGTCCCTGGGCGGGGCGGATATACAATGAGCAGTTCTTC. Protein sequence: CASSPWAGRIYNEQFF. The entire variable domain, with the rest obtained from reference TRBV28 and TRBJ2-1, is as follows: DVKVTQSSRYLVKRTGEKVFLECVQDMDHENMFWYRQDPGLGLRLIYFSYDVKMKEKGDIPEGYSVSREKKERFSLILESASTNQTSMYLCASSPWAGRIYNEQFFGPGTRLTVL.

The chain is built from TRBV10-3 and TRBJ1-6, with TRBD1 identical over 10 bases. The CDR3 is 14 amino acids. Germline loops: CDR1 ENHRY, CDR2 SYGVKD. The V gene end was trimmed by 5 bases and the J gene end by 9 bases; junction bases not matched to a gene: 4. CDR3 in amino acids: CAISRGQGGSPLHF. CDR3 nucleotides: TGTGCCATCAGTAGAGGACAGGGGGGTTCACCCCTCCACTTT.

This clone was detected only once. The chain employs TRBV6-2 or TRBV6-3 and TRBJ1-1; 7 bases map to TRBD1. Trimming took 6 bases from V and 4 from J; bases not matched to a gene: 14. CDR3 size: 16 residues. Looked up from germline, CDR1 is MNHEY and CDR2 is SVGEGT. The CDR3 region is CASSEPTGTVGTEAFF. The DNA for the CDR3 is TGTGCCAGCAGCGAACCGACAGGGACCGTGGGCACTGAAGCTTTCTTT.

The rearrangement links TRBV30 to TRBJ2-1; D may be TRBD1 (6 bases). The CDR3 has 13 amino acids. The germline V and J ends were trimmed by 1 base and 9 bases, with 13 bases remaining between them. Per the germline V gene, CDR1 is GTSNPN and CDR2 is SVGIG (reference sequence). The CDR3 here is CAWSAGVGGEQFF. DNA for the CDR3: TGTGCCTGGAGTGCAGGGGTTGGGGGTGAGCAGTTCTTC.

The chain employs TRBV4-1 and TRBJ1-4, with 9 nucleotides matching TRBD1. This CDR3 contains 14 residues. Per the germline V gene, CDR1 is MGHRA and CDR2 is YSYEKL. Germline trimming cut 4 bases from V and 8 bases from J; bases unmatched to any gene: 5. This CDR3 is CASSPGTGYEKLFF. The CDR3, as DNA: TGCGCCAGCAGCCCCGGGACAGGGTACGAAAAACTGTTTTTT.

The chain combines TRBV3-1 (or the pseudogene TRBV3-2) with TRBJ1-6; 7 positions agree with TRBD1. The CDR3 length is 17 residues. Germline CDR1 LGHDT, CDR2 YNNKEL (reference sequence). Trimming removed 3 bases from V and 10 bases from J; junction bases left unmatched: 15. CDR3 in amino acids: CASSQGFIDRAESPLHF. The CDR3 nucleotides read TGTGCCAGCAGCCAGGGGTTTATTGACAGGGCTGAATCACCCCTCCACTTT.